The 24 T cell receptor beta chains below come from one sample, sequenced in a study of cytomegalovirus exposure and HLA in healthy donors. PCR involved 60 Vbeta and 13 Jbeta primers. Sequenced by immunoSEQ multiplex PCR; TCRdb stores in-frame clones only, minus some. Its listing shows around 50,000 clones. Input material: PBMCs. The receptors originated from a woman in her thirties in good health and CMV-seropositive.

The chain employs TRBV7-9 and TRBJ1-2, with D perhaps TRBD1 (6 bases). The V end lost 5 bases, the J end lost 2 bases, and 12 bases lay between the germline ends. Germline loops: CDR1 SEHNR, CDR2 FQNEAQ (reference sequence). This CDR3 has 14 residues. CDR3 sequence reads: CASSPLTGNYGYTF. Written as DNA, the CDR3 is TGTGCCAGCAGCCCCCTAACAGGGAACTATGGCTACACCTTC.

The rearrangement links TRBV6-5 to TRBJ2-7; TRBD1 matches at 7 bases. CDR3 size: 14 residues. Trimming took 2 bases from V and 4 from J; bases not matched to a gene: 5. CDR1 MNHEY and CDR2 SVGAGI come from the germline V gene. The CDR3 DNA sequence: TGTGCCAGCAGTTACACCCAGGGGGAGTACGAGCAGTACTTC. It is translated as CASSYTQGEYEQYF.

The V and J genes are TRBV29-1 and TRBJ2-2; TRBD2 matches 9 bases. Unmatched junction bases numbered 8, after V lost 6 bases and J lost 6 bases. Germline V gives CDR1 SQVTM, CDR2 ANQGSEA. The CDR3 is 14 residues long. This CDR3 is CSVHSGGEAGELFF. The CDR3 DNA reads as TGCAGCGTCCATAGCGGGGGCGAGGCCGGGGAGCTGTTTTTT.

The chain recombines TRBV13 with TRBJ2-1; 11 bases match TRBD1. The CDR3 has 14 amino acids. Trimming cost V 4 bases and J 7 bases; bases outside gene matches: 3. Germline assignment: CDR1 PRHDT and CDR2 FYEKMQ (reference sequence). In DNA form, the CDR3 reads TGTGCCAGCAGCTGGGGACAGGGGGGGAATGAGCAGTTCTTC. As protein: CASSWGQGGNEQFF.

The chain has TRBV5-1 and TRBJ2-2, with 14 bases aligning to TRBD2. Germline V lookup: CDR1 SGHRS, CDR2 YFSETQ. This CDR3 is built from 18 residues. V trimming: 0 bases; J trimming: 1 base; junction bases outside the gene matches: 2. The CDR3 bases are TGCGCCAGCAGCTTGGCCGGGACTAGCGGGGGGAACACCGGGGAGCTGTTTTTT. Its protein product is CASSLAGTSGGNTGELFF. Using reference TRBV5-1 and TRBJ2-2 for the parts outside the CDR3, the full variable domain is KAGVTQTPRYLIKTRGQQVTLSCSPISGHRSVSWYQQTPGQGLQFLFEYFSETQRNKGNFPGRFSGRQFSNSRSEMNVSTLELGDSALYLCASSLAGTSGGNTGELFFGEGSRLTVL.

This chain uses TRBV27 with TRBJ2-1; D is possibly TRBD1 (5 bases). The V gene lost 3 bases and the J gene lost 4 bases, with 10 bases spanning the gap. Germline V gives CDR1 MNHEY, CDR2 SMNVEV (reference sequence). The CDR3 is made up of 14 amino acids. CDR3 sequence reads: CASSLGPRYNEQFF. CDR3 DNA sequence: TGTGCCAGCAGTTTGGGGCCCAGATACAATGAGCAGTTCTTC.

The chain has TRBV4-1 and TRBJ2-4; possible D gene TRBD1, 5 bases. The CDR3 is 17 residues long. From germline, CDR1 is MGHRA and CDR2 YSYEKL. Trimming removed 3 bases from V and 1 base from J, with 16 bases in between. Written as DNA, the CDR3 is TGCGCCAGCAGCCAGCCCCTTAGGGGATCCGCCAAAAACATTCAGTACTTC. As protein: CASSQPLRGSAKNIQYF.

The chain couples TRBV30 to TRBJ2-7; D may be TRBD1 (5 bases). Trimming took 2 bases from V and 2 from J, leaving 10 bases between them. Germline V gives CDR1 GTSNPN, CDR2 SVGIG (reference sequence). The CDR3 length is 13 residues. The DNA for the CDR3 is TGTGCCTGGAGTATTGGGGCTCCCTACGAGCAGTACTTC. Protein sequence: CAWSIGAPYEQYF.

The V call is TRBV5-6, the J call TRBJ2-3, with 7 bases lining up with TRBD1. V was pared by 3 bases and J by 3 bases, with 4 bases of the junction left unmatched. The CDR3 consists of 14 residues. Germline CDR1 is SGHDT and CDR2 is YYEEEE. The chain's CDR3 is CASSSGGPTDTQYF. The CDR3 DNA reads TGTGCCAGCAGCTCAGGGGGTCCGACAGATACGCAGTATTTT.

The rearrangement uses TRBV4-2 and TRBJ2-1; perhaps TRBD1 as D (6 bases). This CDR3 has 15 amino acids. Trimming cost V 2 bases and J 0 bases, with 8 bases left between them. Germline CDR1 reads LGHNA; CDR2 reads YNFKEQ. CDR3 region: CASSQLDSSYNEQFF. The DNA for the CDR3 is TGTGCCAGCAGCCAATTGGACAGCTCCTACAATGAGCAGTTCTTC.

The rearrangement links TRBV11-2 to TRBJ2-7; no definite D call. The V gene's germline CDR1 is SGHAT and CDR2 FQNNGV. V lost 5 bases to trimming and J lost 3 bases, with 5 bases between them. The CDR3 has 11 residues. CDR3 amino acids: CASSPYYEQYF. CDR3 coding DNA: TGTGCCAGCAGCCCTTACTACGAGCAGTACTTC.

V and J are TRBV10-1 and TRBJ2-2; TRBD1 might be the D (5 bases). The CDR3 has 15 residues. From germline, CDR1 is WNHNN and CDR2 SYGVQD (reference sequence). V was clipped by 0 bases and J by 6 bases, with 11 bases between them. The CDR3 DNA reads as TGCGCCAGCAGTGAGTCGAGGTTAGGGGCCGGGGAGCTGTTTTTT. Translating it yields CASSESRLGAGELFF.

CDR3 in amino acids: CASSQEGGAFYGYTF. Written as DNA, the CDR3 is TGCGCCAGCAGCCAAGAGGGAGGGGCCTTCTATGGCTACACCTTC. This sequence joins TRBV4-1 and TRBJ1-2; possibly TRBD1 for D (5 bases). The CDR3 has 15 amino acids. Trimming took 0 bases from V and 4 from J, leaving 12 bases between them. Per the germline V gene, CDR1 is MGHRA and CDR2 is YSYEKL.

The V gene is TRBV18, the J gene TRBJ2-1, with 9 bases matching TRBD2. Trimming removed 2 bases from V and 10 bases from J; junction bases left unmatched: 6. The CDR3 length is 14 residues. Germline CDR1 and CDR2: KGHSH and LQKENI. CDR3 loop: CASSPAGGPREQFF. CDR3 nucleotides: TGTGCCAGCTCACCAGCGGGGGGGCCGAGGGAGCAGTTCTTC.

The chain carries TRBV12-5 and TRBJ2-1, with D possibly TRBD1 on 5 matching bases. The CDR3 runs to 13 residues. Germline CDR1 LGHNT, CDR2 FRNRAP. V was clipped by 1 base and J by 7 bases, with 8 bases between them. The CDR3 protein is CASGLGQGNEQFF. The CDR3 DNA reads as TGTGCTAGTGGTTTGGGCCAGGGAAATGAGCAGTTCTTC.

This sequence joins TRBV6-4 and TRBJ2-1, with 12 bases lining up with TRBD1. Germline V CDR1 and CDR2: MRHNA, SNTAGT. The CDR3 contains 14 residues. V lost 5 bases, J lost 8 bases, and 4 bases stayed unmatched. The CDR3 is CASSSGTGGDEQFF. For the CDR3, the DNA is TGTGCCAGCAGTTCCGGGACAGGGGGCGATGAGCAGTTCTTC.

This clone is classed as medium-sized by frequency. V and J are TRBV30 and TRBJ1-1; no definite D call. This CDR3 contains 11 residues. Germline CDR1 is GTSNPN and CDR2 is SVGIG (reference sequence). V was trimmed by 2 bases and J by 7 bases, leaving 8 bases between them. The CDR3 region has the DNA TGTGCCTGGAGTCCCTATGATGAAGCTTTCTTT. Translated: CAWSPYDEAFF.

V usage is TRBV9 and J usage is TRBJ2-7; 8 positions match TRBD1. The germline CDR1 and CDR2 sequences are SGDLS and YYNGEE. V trimming: 4 bases; J trimming: 7 bases; junction bases outside the gene matches: 10. The CDR3 covers 14 residues. The CDR3 DNA sequence: TGTGCCAGCAGCCATCAGGGGGCCAGTCAGGAGCAGTACTTC. Translation gives CASSHQGASQEQYF.

This chain uses TRBV30 with TRBJ1-2, with 7 bases fitting TRBD1. Germline CDR1 is GTSNPN and CDR2 is SVGIG (reference sequence). The CDR3 runs 14 residues. After removal of 3 bases from V and 2 bases from J, the junction contained 6 bases not matched to a gene. The CDR3 region is CAWRLSGGNYGYTF. The CDR3 region has the DNA TGTGCCTGGAGGCTCTCAGGGGGGAACTATGGCTACACCTTC.

The chain links TRBV25-1 to TRBJ1-2; D gene ambiguous. Germline lookup yields CDR1 MGHDK and CDR2 SYGVNS. This CDR3 is built from 15 residues. V was shortened by 0 bases and J by 0 bases, with 8 bases between the two germline ends. CDR3 loop: CASSEYRYSNYGYTF. The CDR3 coding sequence is TGTGCCAGCAGTGAATACAGGTACTCTAACTATGGCTACACCTTC.

CDR3 sequence reads: CASSLAISGELFF. The CDR3 DNA sequence: TGTGCCAGCAGCTTAGCGATCAGCGGGGAGCTGTTTTTT. The chain is built from TRBV7-9 and TRBJ2-2; D uncertain. V lost 0 bases, J lost 7 bases, and 6 bases lay in between. Germline V gene data show CDR1 as SEHNR and CDR2 as FQNEAQ (reference sequence). This CDR3 contains 13 residues.

The chain joins TRBV19 to TRBJ1-5; tentative D call: TRBD1 (5 bases). This CDR3 has 12 residues. Trimming pared 6 bases from V and 9 bases from J, leaving 12 bases between. Germline lookup yields CDR1 LNHDA and CDR2 SQIVND (reference sequence). CDR3 nucleotide sequence: TGTGCCAGTAGAACAGGATTTCGGCCCCAGCATTTT. It is translated as CASRTGFRPQHF.

The chain is built from TRBV4-2 and TRBJ2-7; D unclear. The CDR3 has 14 residues. In germline, CDR1 is LGHNA, CDR2 YNFKEQ. V was clipped by 1 base and J by 1 base, with 8 bases between them. In DNA, the CDR3 is TGTGCCAGCAGCCAAGGTGTCATTTCCTACGAGCAGTACTTC. This encodes CASSQGVISYEQYF.

The rearrangement joins TRBV6-8 to TRBJ2-7, with 8 bases that match TRBD1. The CDR3 consists of 21 residues. CDR1 and CDR2 from the germline V gene are MNHGY and SAAAGT. Trimming cost V 0 bases and J 0 bases; bases outside gene matches: 19. CDR3 DNA sequence: TGTGCCAGCAGTTACTCGATAAAGGACAGGGAACGGAGGACCTACTCCTACGAGCAGTACTTC. Amino acid sequence: CASSYSIKDRERRTYSYEQYF.